The rows below give T cell receptor beta chains drawn from one sample of a study of blood T cell repertoires in COVID-19. Libraries were prepared by immunoSEQ multiplex PCR; TCRdb keeps only in-frame clonotypes and omits some of them. The sample contains 65,000 to 75,000 clones, approximately 78% of which appear only once. The sample taken for sequencing was peripheral blood. The source is an elderly woman with acute or convalescent COVID-19. Both conserved end residues are part of each CDR3. D genes are given only for firm matches. Size is stated for part of the rows, as once, few or many counts, or as a class when the clone is expanded.

V gene: TRBV30; clone size: -; D gene: -; J gene: TRBJ1-4; CDR3 DNA: TGTGCCTGGACCAGGATCGCGGGCACTAATGAAAAACTGTTTTTT; CDR3 protein: CAWTRIAGTNEKLFF
V gene: TRBV6-5; clone size: -; D gene: TRBD2; J gene: TRBJ2-3; CDR3 DNA: TGTGCCAGCAGGGGGACTAGCGGGGGTGGTACGCAGTATTTT; CDR3 protein: CASRGTSGGGTQYF
V gene: TRBV12-3/TRBV12-4; clone size: once; D gene: -; J gene: TRBJ1-2; CDR3 DNA: TGTGCCAGCAGTCCAGGGGTGGGTGGCTACACCTTC; CDR3 protein: CASSPGVGGYTF
V gene: TRBV2; clone size: -; D gene: TRBD1; J gene: TRBJ2-7; CDR3 DNA: TGTGCCAGCACGGTTGACCGGGACAGTTCCTACGAGCAGTACTTC; CDR3 protein: CASTVDRDSSYEQYF
V gene: TRBV21-1; clone size: once; D gene: -; J gene: TRBJ1-1; CDR3 DNA: TGTGCCAGCAGCCCATCAAGCTCTCAAGGGAGACAGGGGGGGAACACTGAAGCTTTCTTT; CDR3 protein: CASSPSSSQGRQGGNTEAFF
V gene: TRBV7-9; clone size: once; D gene: -; J gene: TRBJ2-5; CDR3 DNA: TGTGCCAGCAGCCCGGGACAATACCAAGAGACCCAGTACTTC; CDR3 protein: CASSPGQYQETQYF
V gene: TRBV27; clone size: -; D gene: -; J gene: TRBJ2-1; CDR3 DNA: TGTGCCAGCAGACGACCTACTACCCACAATGAGCAGTTCTTC; CDR3 protein: CASRRPTTHNEQFF
V gene: TRBV7-9; clone size: -; D gene: -; J gene: TRBJ1-2; CDR3 DNA: TGTGCCAGCAGCTTATTGGGCGCTAACTATGGCTACACCTTC; CDR3 protein: CASSLLGANYGYTF
V gene: TRBV5-4; clone size: -; D gene: TRBD1; J gene: TRBJ1-2; CDR3 DNA: TGTGCCAGCAGCTTGGAACAGGGGGCGAGCTACACCTTC; CDR3 protein: CASSLEQGASYTF
V gene: TRBV5-5; clone size: -; D gene: TRBD1; J gene: TRBJ2-7; CDR3 DNA: TGTGCCAGCAGCTTGACAGGACAGGGGAGCCACGAGCAGTACTTC; CDR3 protein: CASSLTGQGSHEQYF
V gene: TRBV30; clone size: -; D gene: TRBD1; J gene: TRBJ1-1; CDR3 DNA: TGTGCCTGGAGTGTACACGGGACAGGGGGAGCTTTCTTT; CDR3 protein: CAWSVHGTGGAFF
V gene: TRBV6-2/TRBV6-3; clone size: -; D gene: TRBD1; J gene: TRBJ2-3; CDR3 DNA: TGTGCCAGCAGTTCCCCTTCCCGGACAGGGGGAAGAACAGATACGCAGTATTTT; CDR3 protein: CASSSPSRTGGRTDTQYF
V gene: TRBV5-8; clone size: many; D gene: -; J gene: TRBJ2-5; CDR3 DNA: TGTGCCAGCAGCCGCGGGACCGGGGCCCAAGAGACCCAGTACTTC; CDR3 protein: CASSRGTGAQETQYF
V gene: TRBV24-1; clone size: -; D gene: -; J gene: TRBJ2-6; CDR3 DNA: TGTGCCACCAGTGCGGCTGGGGCCAACGTCCTGACTTTC; CDR3 protein: CATSAAGANVLTF
V gene: TRBV4-2; clone size: -; D gene: TRBD2; J gene: TRBJ2-7; CDR3 DNA: TGTGCCAGCAGCCAAGATTTAGGGACTAGCGGGGGTCACAGCTCCTACGAGCAGTACTTC; CDR3 protein: CASSQDLGTSGGHSSYEQYF
V gene: TRBV9; clone size: -; D gene: TRBD2; J gene: TRBJ2-2; CDR3 DNA: TGTGCCAGCAGCCCTCGAGCACCGGGACTAGAGAACACCGGGGAGCTGTTTTTT; CDR3 protein: CASSPRAPGLENTGELFF
V gene: TRBV3-1/TRBV3-2; clone size: -; D gene: TRBD1; J gene: TRBJ1-2; CDR3 DNA: TGTGCCAGCAGCACAGGGGATGGCTACACCTTC; CDR3 protein: CASSTGDGYTF
V gene: TRBV2; clone size: few; D gene: -; J gene: TRBJ1-5; CDR3 DNA: TGTGCCAGCGCGCCTGAGGGGGGAGGGGTAAATCAGCCCCAGCATTTT; CDR3 protein: CASAPEGGGVNQPQHF
V gene: TRBV29-1; clone size: -; D gene: -; J gene: TRBJ1-2; CDR3 DNA: TGCAGCGTTGAAAGGAGCAATGGCTACACCTTC; CDR3 protein: CSVERSNGYTF
V gene: TRBV4-1; clone size: -; D gene: -; J gene: TRBJ1-4; CDR3 DNA: TGCGCCAGCCGAGAACAAGAATTTCGAAACGGGAAACTGTTTTTT; CDR3 protein: CASREQEFRNGKLFF
V gene: TRBV12-3/TRBV12-4; clone size: -; D gene: -; J gene: TRBJ2-5; CDR3 DNA: TGTGCCAGCAGTTTTAACGCGGAGACCCAGTACTTC; CDR3 protein: CASSFNAETQYF
V gene: TRBV5-1; clone size: -; D gene: -; J gene: TRBJ1-1; CDR3 DNA: TGCGCCAGGTATTGGAGGAACACTGAAGCTTTCTTT; CDR3 protein: CARYWRNTEAFF
V gene: TRBV2; clone size: -; D gene: TRBD2; J gene: TRBJ2-3; CDR3 DNA: TGTGCCAGCATGCTGGGACTAGCGGGGATAAGCACAGATACGCAGTATTTT; CDR3 protein: CASMLGLAGISTDTQYF
V gene: TRBV9; clone size: -; D gene: -; J gene: TRBJ1-1; CDR3 DNA: TGTGCCAGCAGCGTACAGGGAAGAACTGAAGCTTTCTTT; CDR3 protein: CASSVQGRTEAFF
V gene: TRBV15; clone size: few; D gene: -; J gene: TRBJ2-5; CDR3 DNA: TGTGCCACCAGCAGAGCCTACCAAGAGACCCAGTACTTC; CDR3 protein: CATSRAYQETQYF
V gene: TRBV5-6; clone size: -; D gene: TRBD1; J gene: TRBJ2-2; CDR3 DNA: TGTGCCAGCAGCTTGGCGTATACCAGGGGGCGCGGTTTTTACGGGGAGCTGTTTTTT; CDR3 protein: CASSLAYTRGRGFYGELFF
V gene: TRBV5-1; clone size: -; D gene: TRBD1; J gene: TRBJ2-7; CDR3 DNA: TGCGCCAGCAGCGAAGGGACAGGTCCGCGCGAGCAGTACTTC; CDR3 protein: CASSEGTGPREQYF
V gene: TRBV19; clone size: -; D gene: TRBD1; J gene: TRBJ1-2; CDR3 DNA: TGTGCCAGTAGTATAGCTCCGGACAGGGCCTATGGCTACACCTTC; CDR3 protein: CASSIAPDRAYGYTF
V gene: TRBV6-1; clone size: -; D gene: TRBD2; J gene: TRBJ2-1; CDR3 DNA: TGTGCCAGCAGTGAACTAGCGGGCTATTACAATGAGCAGTTCTTC; CDR3 protein: CASSELAGYYNEQFF
V gene: TRBV6-4; clone size: -; D gene: TRBD1; J gene: TRBJ1-1; CDR3 DNA: TGTGCCAGCAGTGACCCGGGACAGGGTAAGAAGGTTGCTGAAGCTTTCTTT; CDR3 protein: CASSDPGQGKKVAEAFF
V gene: TRBV19; clone size: -; D gene: -; J gene: TRBJ2-1; CDR3 DNA: TGTGCCAGTAGTGGGGGCCCCTTCTATGCTGAGCAGTTCTTC; CDR3 protein: CASSGGPFYAEQFF
V gene: TRBV5-4; clone size: -; D gene: -; J gene: TRBJ1-3; CDR3 DNA: TGTGCCAGCAGCCCCAGGGGTTCAAGTAACACCATATATTTT; CDR3 protein: CASSPRGSSNTIYF
V gene: TRBV11-3; clone size: -; D gene: -; J gene: TRBJ2-5; CDR3 DNA: TGTGCCAGCAGCCAGACAGGTGGGGCGGAGACCCAGTACTTC; CDR3 protein: CASSQTGGAETQYF
V gene: TRBV19; clone size: -; D gene: TRBD1; J gene: TRBJ1-6; CDR3 DNA: TGTGCCAGTAGTGCGGACAGGGGAAAAAGTTCACCCCTCCACTTT; CDR3 protein: CASSADRGKSSPLHF
V gene: TRBV19; clone size: -; D gene: -; J gene: TRBJ1-1; CDR3 DNA: TGTGCCAGTAGTTTAACAGCCTTCACTGAAGCTTTCTTT; CDR3 protein: CASSLTAFTEAFF
V gene: TRBV11-3; clone size: -; D gene: -; J gene: TRBJ2-5; CDR3 DNA: TGTGCCAGCGGGGAGCCTCCCGGGGAGACCCAGTACTTC; CDR3 protein: CASGEPPGETQYF
V gene: TRBV18; clone size: -; D gene: TRBD2; J gene: TRBJ2-1; CDR3 DNA: TGTGCCAGCTCACCAAAAGCGGGGGGTTACAATGAGCAGTTCTTC; CDR3 protein: CASSPKAGGYNEQFF
V gene: TRBV19; clone size: -; D gene: -; J gene: TRBJ2-7; CDR3 DNA: TGTGCCAGCACCGACCAGGGGATGATTGGCGAGCAGTACTTC; CDR3 protein: CASTDQGMIGEQYF
V gene: TRBV6-5; clone size: -; D gene: -; J gene: TRBJ1-2; CDR3 DNA: TGTGCCAGCAGCCCCGTTGGGGGGAATAACTATGGCTACACCTTC; CDR3 protein: CASSPVGGNNYGYTF
V gene: TRBV5-6; clone size: -; D gene: TRBD1; J gene: TRBJ2-7; CDR3 DNA: TGTGCCAGCAGCGCAACCGGGACAGGGGGGTCCTACGAGCAGTACTTC; CDR3 protein: CASSATGTGGSYEQYF
V gene: TRBV14; clone size: -; D gene: TRBD1; J gene: TRBJ1-1; CDR3 DNA: TGTGCCAGCAGCAAGGGACAGCGGAACACTGAAGCTTTCTTT; CDR3 protein: CASSKGQRNTEAFF
V gene: TRBV9; clone size: -; D gene: TRBD1; J gene: TRBJ2-5; CDR3 DNA: TGTGCCAGCAGCACAGGGGTTGAAGAGACCCAGTACTTC; CDR3 protein: CASSTGVEETQYF
V gene: TRBV6-4; clone size: -; D gene: -; J gene: TRBJ1-5; CDR3 DNA: TGTGCCAGCAGTCGACAGGTATACTACCATAGCAATCAGCCCCAGCATTTT; CDR3 protein: CASSRQVYYHSNQPQHF
V gene: TRBV27; clone size: -; D gene: -; J gene: TRBJ1-5; CDR3 DNA: TGTGCCAGCAGTTTGAACAGGGCCTCGCCCCAGCATTTT; CDR3 protein: CASSLNRASPQHF
V gene: TRBV6-1; clone size: -; D gene: TRBD2; J gene: TRBJ2-3; CDR3 DNA: TGTGCCAGCAGTGTGACTAGCGGGGGGGCCCGTACAGATACGCAGTATTTT; CDR3 protein: CASSVTSGGARTDTQYF
V gene: TRBV10-3; clone size: -; D gene: TRBD2; J gene: TRBJ2-3; CDR3 DNA: TGTGCCATCAGTCCCGGGACTAGCGGGTCCGCCACAGATACGCAGTATTTT; CDR3 protein: CAISPGTSGSATDTQYF
V gene: TRBV5-1; clone size: -; D gene: TRBD1; J gene: TRBJ1-1; CDR3 DNA: TGCGCCAGCAGCTGGGACCTCAGGACAGGGGGAGCTTTCTTT; CDR3 protein: CASSWDLRTGGAFF
V gene: TRBV5-4; clone size: -; D gene: TRBD1; J gene: TRBJ1-1; CDR3 DNA: TGTGCCAGCAGCCTACAGGGGATGAACACTGAAGCTTTCTTT; CDR3 protein: CASSLQGMNTEAFF
V gene: TRBV18; clone size: -; D gene: -; J gene: TRBJ2-7; CDR3 DNA: TGTGCCAGCTCAAGGCTTCTAGACTACGAGCAGTACTTC; CDR3 protein: CASSRLLDYEQYF
V gene: TRBV5-1; clone size: -; D gene: TRBD2; J gene: TRBJ2-7; CDR3 DNA: TGCGCCAGCAGCCTGACTAGCTATTCCTACGAGCAGTACTTC; CDR3 protein: CASSLTSYSYEQYF